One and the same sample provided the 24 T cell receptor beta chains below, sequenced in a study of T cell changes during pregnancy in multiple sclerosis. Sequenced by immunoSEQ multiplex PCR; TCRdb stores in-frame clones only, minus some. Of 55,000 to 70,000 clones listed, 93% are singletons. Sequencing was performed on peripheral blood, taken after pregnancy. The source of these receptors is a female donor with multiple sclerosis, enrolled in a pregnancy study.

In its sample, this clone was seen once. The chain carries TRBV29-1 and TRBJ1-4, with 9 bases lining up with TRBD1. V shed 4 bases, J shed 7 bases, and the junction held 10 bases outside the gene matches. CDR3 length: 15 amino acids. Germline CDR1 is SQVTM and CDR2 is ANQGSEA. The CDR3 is CSVGGPGTGIEKLFF. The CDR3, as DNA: TGCAGCGTTGGGGGCCCAGGGACAGGGATTGAAAAACTGTTTTTT.

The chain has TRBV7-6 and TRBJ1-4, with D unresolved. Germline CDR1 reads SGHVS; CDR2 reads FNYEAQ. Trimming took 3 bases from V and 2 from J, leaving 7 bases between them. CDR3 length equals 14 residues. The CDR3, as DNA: TGTGCCAGCAGCTTTGGAGGGACTAATGAAAAACTGTTTTTT. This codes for CASSFGGTNEKLFF.

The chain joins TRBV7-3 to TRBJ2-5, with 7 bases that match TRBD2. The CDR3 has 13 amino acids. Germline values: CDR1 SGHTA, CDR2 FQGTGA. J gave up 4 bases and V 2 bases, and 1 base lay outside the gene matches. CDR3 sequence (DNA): TGTGCCAGCAGCTTAGCTAGCGGAGAGACCCAGTACTTC. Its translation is CASSLASGETQYF.

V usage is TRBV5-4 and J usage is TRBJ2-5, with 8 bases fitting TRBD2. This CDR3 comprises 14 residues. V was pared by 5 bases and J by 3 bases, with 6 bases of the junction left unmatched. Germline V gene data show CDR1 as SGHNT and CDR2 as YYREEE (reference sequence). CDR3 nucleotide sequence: TGTGCCAGCAGTTTAGCGGGGAGAGAAGAGACCCAGTACTTC. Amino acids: CASSLAGREETQYF.

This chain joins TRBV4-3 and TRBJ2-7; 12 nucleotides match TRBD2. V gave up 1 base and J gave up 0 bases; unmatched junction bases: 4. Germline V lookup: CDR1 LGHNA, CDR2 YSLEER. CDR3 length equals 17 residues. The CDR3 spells CASSQGTSGTSSYEQYF. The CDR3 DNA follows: TGCGCCAGCAGCCAAGGGACTAGCGGGACGAGCTCCTACGAGCAGTACTTC.

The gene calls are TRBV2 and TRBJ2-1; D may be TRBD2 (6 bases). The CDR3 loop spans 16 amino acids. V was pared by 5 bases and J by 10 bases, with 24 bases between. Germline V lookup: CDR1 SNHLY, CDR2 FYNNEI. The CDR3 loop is CASSIQVGGLGEEQFF. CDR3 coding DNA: TGTGCCAGCAGTATCCAGGTGGGGGGTCTGGGAGAAGAGCAGTTCTTC.

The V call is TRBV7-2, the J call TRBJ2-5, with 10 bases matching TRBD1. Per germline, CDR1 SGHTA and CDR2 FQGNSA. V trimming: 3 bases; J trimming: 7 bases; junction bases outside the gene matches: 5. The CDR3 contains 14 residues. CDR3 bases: TGTGCCAGCAGCTTCGGACAGGGGGGTGGGACCCAGTACTTC. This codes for CASSFGQGGGTQYF.

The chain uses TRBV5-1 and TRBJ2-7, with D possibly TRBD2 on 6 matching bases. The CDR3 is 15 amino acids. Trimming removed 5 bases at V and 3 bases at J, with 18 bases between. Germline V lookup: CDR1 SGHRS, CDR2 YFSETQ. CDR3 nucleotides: TGCGCCAGCAGGCTTTTCGGGGGAGGTGACTACGAGCAGTACTTC. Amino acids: CASRLFGGGDYEQYF.

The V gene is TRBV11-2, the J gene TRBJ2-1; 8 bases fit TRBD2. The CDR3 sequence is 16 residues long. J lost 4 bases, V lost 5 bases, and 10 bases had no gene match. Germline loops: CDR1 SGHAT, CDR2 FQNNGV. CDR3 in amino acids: CASSGKGGGTYNEQFF. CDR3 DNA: TGTGCCAGCAGCGGGAAAGGCGGGGGGACTTACAATGAGCAGTTCTTC.

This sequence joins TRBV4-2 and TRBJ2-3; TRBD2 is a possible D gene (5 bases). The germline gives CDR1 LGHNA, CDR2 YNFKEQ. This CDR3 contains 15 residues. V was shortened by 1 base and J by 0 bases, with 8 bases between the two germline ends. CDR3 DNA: TGTGCCAGCAGCCAAGGTGAGGGTAGCACAGATACGCAGTATTTT. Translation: CASSQGEGSTDTQYF.

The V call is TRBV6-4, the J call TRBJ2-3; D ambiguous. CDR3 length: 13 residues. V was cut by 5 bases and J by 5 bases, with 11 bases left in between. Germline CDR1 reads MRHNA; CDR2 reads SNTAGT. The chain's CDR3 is CASSTRSGDTQYF. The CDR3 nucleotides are TGTGCCAGCAGTACCCGCTCCGGAGATACGCAGTATTTT.

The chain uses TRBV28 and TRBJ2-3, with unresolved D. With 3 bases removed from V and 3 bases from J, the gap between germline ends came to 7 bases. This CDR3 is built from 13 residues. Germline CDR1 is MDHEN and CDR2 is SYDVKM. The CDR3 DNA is TGTGCCAGCAGTTTTCAGGCTACAGATACGCAGTATTTT. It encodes CASSFQATDTQYF. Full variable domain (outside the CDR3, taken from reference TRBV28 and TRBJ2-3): DVKVTQSSRYLVKRTGEKVFLECVQDMDHENMFWYRQDPGLGLRLIYFSYDVKMKEKGDIPEGYSVSREKKERFSLILESASTNQTSMYLCASSFQATDTQYFGPGTRLTVL.

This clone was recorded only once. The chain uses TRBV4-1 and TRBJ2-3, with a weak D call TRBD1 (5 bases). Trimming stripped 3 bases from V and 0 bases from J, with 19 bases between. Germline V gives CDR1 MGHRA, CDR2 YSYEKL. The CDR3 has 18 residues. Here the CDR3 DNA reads TGCGCCAGCAGCCACCCCCGCACGGACATTCGGAGCACAGATACGCAGTATTTT. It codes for CASSHPRTDIRSTDTQYF.

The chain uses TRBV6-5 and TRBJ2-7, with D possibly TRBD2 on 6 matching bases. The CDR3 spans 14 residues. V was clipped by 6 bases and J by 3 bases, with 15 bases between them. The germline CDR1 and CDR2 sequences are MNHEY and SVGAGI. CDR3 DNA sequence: TGTGCCAGCAGCCCCCCGGGAGACCTCTACGAGCAGTACTTC. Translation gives CASSPPGDLYEQYF.

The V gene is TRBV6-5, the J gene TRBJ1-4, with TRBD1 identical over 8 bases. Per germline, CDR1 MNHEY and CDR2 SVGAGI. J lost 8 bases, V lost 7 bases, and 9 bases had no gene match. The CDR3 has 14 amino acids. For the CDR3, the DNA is TGTGCCAGCAAGGGAGGCACAGGGGGAGAAAAACTGTTTTTT. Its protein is CASKGGTGGEKLFF.

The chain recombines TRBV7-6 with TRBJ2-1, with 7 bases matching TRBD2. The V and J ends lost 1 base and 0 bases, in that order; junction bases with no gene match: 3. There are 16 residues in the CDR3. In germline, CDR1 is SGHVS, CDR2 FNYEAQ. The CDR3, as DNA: TGTGCCAGCAGCTTAGTGCCGGGGGGCTCCTACAATGAGCAGTTCTTC. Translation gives CASSLVPGGSYNEQFF. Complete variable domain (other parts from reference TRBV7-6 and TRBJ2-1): GAGVSQSPRYKVTKRGQDVALRCDPISGHVSLYWYRQALGQGPEFLTYFNYEAQQDKSGLPNDRFSAERPEGSISTLTIQRTEQRDSAMYRCASSLVPGGSYNEQFFGPGTRLTVL.

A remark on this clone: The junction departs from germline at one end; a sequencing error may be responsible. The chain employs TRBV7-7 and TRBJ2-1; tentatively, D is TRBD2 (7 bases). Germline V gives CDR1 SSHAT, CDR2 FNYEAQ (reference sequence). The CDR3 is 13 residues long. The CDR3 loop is CASSLGGSGEQFF. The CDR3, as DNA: TGTGCTAGCAGCTTAGGGGGTAGCGGGGAGCAGTTCTTC.

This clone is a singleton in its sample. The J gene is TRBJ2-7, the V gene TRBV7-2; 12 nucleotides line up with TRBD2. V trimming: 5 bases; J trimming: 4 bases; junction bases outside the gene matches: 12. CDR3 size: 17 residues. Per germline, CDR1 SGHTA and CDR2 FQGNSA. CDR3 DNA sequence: TGTGCCAGCAGCCCAAGGACTAGCGGGATGACCTTTTACGAGCAGTACTTC. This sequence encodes CASSPRTSGMTFYEQYF.

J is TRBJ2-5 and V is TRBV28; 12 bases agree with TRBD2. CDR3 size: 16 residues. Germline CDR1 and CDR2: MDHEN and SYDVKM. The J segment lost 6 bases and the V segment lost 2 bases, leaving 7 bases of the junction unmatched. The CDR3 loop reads CASSLKPTSGRQTQYF. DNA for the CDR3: TGTGCCAGCAGTTTAAAACCCACTAGCGGGAGGCAGACCCAGTACTTC.

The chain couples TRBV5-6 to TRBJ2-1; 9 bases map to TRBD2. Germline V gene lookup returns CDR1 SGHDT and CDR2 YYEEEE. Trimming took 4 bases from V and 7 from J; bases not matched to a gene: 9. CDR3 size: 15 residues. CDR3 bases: TGTGCCAGCAGCGGCCCGGGACTAGCCAGAAATGAGCAGTTCTTC. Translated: CASSGPGLARNEQFF.

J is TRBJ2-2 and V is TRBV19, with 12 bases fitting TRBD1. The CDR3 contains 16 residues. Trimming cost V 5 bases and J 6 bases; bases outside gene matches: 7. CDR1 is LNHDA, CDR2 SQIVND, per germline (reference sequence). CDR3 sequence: CASSLTGTGGPGELFF. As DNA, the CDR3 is TGTGCCAGTAGTCTTACCGGGACAGGGGGCCCCGGGGAGCTGTTTTTT. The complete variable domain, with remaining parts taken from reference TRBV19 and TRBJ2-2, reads DGGITQSPKYLFRKEGQNVTLSCEQNLNHDAMYWYRQDPGQGLRLIYYSQIVNDFQKGDIAEGYSVSREKKESFPLTVTSAQKNPTAFYLCASSLTGTGGPGELFFGEGSRLTVL.

In DNA form, the CDR3 reads TGTGCCAGCAGCTCGGACCCAACGACAGGACTTTCTGGGGCCAACGTCCTGACTTTC. Its translation is CASSSDPTTGLSGANVLTF. V and J are TRBV5-6 and TRBJ2-6, with a weak D call TRBD1 (6 bases). CDR3 length equals 19 residues. Germline V gives CDR1 SGHDT, CDR2 YYEEEE. Between the trimmed V and J ends, which lost 3 bases and 1 base, there was a span of 20 bases.

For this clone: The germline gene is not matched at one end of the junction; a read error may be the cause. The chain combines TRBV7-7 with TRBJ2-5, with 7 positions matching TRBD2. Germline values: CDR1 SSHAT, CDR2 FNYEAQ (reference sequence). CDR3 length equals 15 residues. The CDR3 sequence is CASSAIASGQETQYF. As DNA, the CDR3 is TGTGCTAGCAGCGCTATAGCTAGCGGCCAAGAGACCCAGTACTTC.

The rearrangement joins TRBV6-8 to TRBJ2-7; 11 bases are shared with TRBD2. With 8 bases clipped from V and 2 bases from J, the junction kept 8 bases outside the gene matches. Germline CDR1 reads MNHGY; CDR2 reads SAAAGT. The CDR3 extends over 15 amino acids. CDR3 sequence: CASGATSGKTYEQYF. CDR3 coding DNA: TGTGCCAGCGGCGCGACTAGCGGGAAAACCTACGAGCAGTACTTC.